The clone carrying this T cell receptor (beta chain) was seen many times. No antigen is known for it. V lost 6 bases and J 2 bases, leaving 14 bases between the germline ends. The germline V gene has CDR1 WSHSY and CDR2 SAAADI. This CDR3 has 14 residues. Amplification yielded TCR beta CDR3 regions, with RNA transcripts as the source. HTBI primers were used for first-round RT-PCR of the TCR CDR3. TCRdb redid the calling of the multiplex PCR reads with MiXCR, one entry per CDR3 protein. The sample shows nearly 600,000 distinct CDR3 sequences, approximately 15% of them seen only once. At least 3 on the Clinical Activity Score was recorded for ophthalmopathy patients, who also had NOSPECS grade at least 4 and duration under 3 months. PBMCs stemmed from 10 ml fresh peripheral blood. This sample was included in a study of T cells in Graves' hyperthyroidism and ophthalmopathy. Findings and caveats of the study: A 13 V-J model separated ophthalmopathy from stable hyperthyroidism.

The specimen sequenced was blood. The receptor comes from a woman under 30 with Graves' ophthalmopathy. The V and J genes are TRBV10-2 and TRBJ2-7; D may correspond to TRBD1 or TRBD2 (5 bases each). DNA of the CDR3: TGCGCCAGCAGGGGGAACAGAGGGGCCTACGAGCAGTACTTC. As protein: CASRGNRGAYEQYF.